A single sample gave rise to the 22 T cell receptor beta chains below, sequenced in a study of T cells in Graves' hyperthyroidism and ophthalmopathy. RNA transcripts yielded amplified TCR beta CDR3 regions. Carried out on the TCR CDR3, a first-round RT-PCR used the HTBI primer set. TCRdb passed the multiplex PCR reads through MiXCR, listing each CDR3 protein once. The sample carries about 380,000 distinct CDR3 sequences, around an eighth recorded once. The sequenced material came from blood. These receptors were taken from a man aged 25 to 45 with Graves' hyperthyroidism that later progressed to Graves' ophthalmopathy.

The sample holds many counts of this clonotype. The rearrangement uses TRBV5-1 and TRBJ1-5, with D hard to call. There are 15 residues in the CDR3. V was clipped by 4 bases and J by 0 bases, with 11 bases between them. In germline, CDR1 is SGHRS, CDR2 YFSETQ. The CDR3: CASSPGPYSNQPQHF. Written as DNA, the CDR3 is TGCGCCAGCAGCCCAGGACCTTATAGCAATCAGCCCCAGCATTTT.

This clonotype was counted at least ten times. The CDR3 sequence: CASRAGTQVTEAFF. As DNA, the CDR3 is TGTGCCAGCAGGGCCGGGACACAAGTCACTGAAGCTTTCTTT. The chain combines TRBV2 with TRBJ1-1; maybe TRBD1 (6 bases). V lost 6 bases, J lost 4 bases, and 15 bases lay in between. The germline CDR1 and CDR2 sequences are SNHLY and FYNNEI. The CDR3 runs 14 residues.

This clonotype was seen repeatedly, ten times or more. The chain is built from TRBV2 and TRBJ2-5, with a weak D call TRBD1 (5 bases). The CDR3 covers 14 residues. The V gene lost 1 base and the J gene lost 5 bases, with 11 bases spanning the gap. Germline V gene data show CDR1 as SNHLY and CDR2 as FYNNEI. The CDR3 region is CASSEGGPDETQYF. CDR3 nucleotides: TGTGCCAGCAGTGAAGGGGGCCCTGACGAGACCCAGTACTTC.

This clonotype was picked up many times. The chain uses TRBV27 and TRBJ2-1; D remains unclear. Between the trimmed V and J ends, which lost 2 bases and 5 bases, there was a span of 10 bases. The CDR3 length is 14 residues. Germline V gene lookup returns CDR1 MNHEY and CDR2 SMNVEV (reference sequence). The chain's CDR3 is CASSLDGRHNEQFF. The CDR3 DNA reads as TGTGCCAGCAGTTTAGACGGAAGGCACAATGAGCAGTTCTTC.

This sequence joins TRBV4-1 and TRBJ1-1; D perhaps matches TRBD1 (6 bases). There are 15 residues in the CDR3. V dropped 1 base and J dropped 4 bases, with 13 bases sitting between them. Per germline, CDR1 MGHRA and CDR2 YSYEKL. The DNA for the CDR3 is TGCGCCAGCAGCCAAGGGAGTGGAGGGGGCACTGAAGCTTTCTTT. Protein sequence: CASSQGSGGGTEAFF.

This clonotype was seen at least ten times. This chain joins TRBV6-1 and TRBJ2-7; D possibly matches TRBD1 or TRBD2 (7 bases each). Trimming shortened V by 0 bases and J by 3 bases, and 15 bases separated the two germline ends. CDR1 and CDR2 from the germline V gene are MNHNS and SASEGT. The CDR3 has 16 amino acids. The CDR3 here is CASSEAGAGGVYEQYF. DNA for the CDR3: TGTGCCAGCAGTGAAGCGGGCGCAGGGGGGGTCTACGAGCAGTACTTC.

Of note for this clonotype: Possible read error: a much larger clone is one base away. The CDR3 does not close with the conserved phenylalanine or tryptophan, likely indicating a read error. This rearrangement joins TRBV7-9 to TRBJ2-7; D might be TRBD2 (5 bases). With 1 base removed from V and 1 base from J, the gap between germline ends came to 11 bases. The CDR3 has 15 residues. In germline, CDR1 is SEHNR, CDR2 FQNEAQ (reference sequence). The CDR3 bases are TGTGCCAGCAGCTTAGGCCGGGAATTATCCTACGAGCAGTACTTA. It specifies CASSLGRELSYEQYL.

This clonotype was detected many times. V usage is TRBV2 and J usage is TRBJ1-2; no clear D. V lost 5 bases and J 1 base, leaving 5 bases between the germline ends. The CDR3 length is 12 residues. Per germline, CDR1 SNHLY and CDR2 FYNNEI. The CDR3 DNA sequence: TGTGCCAGCAGTAGCGTTAACTATGGCTACACCTTC. It codes for CASSSVNYGYTF.

A note on this clonotype: The CDR3 does not end in the conserved phenylalanine or tryptophan, so this is likely a read error. V and J are TRBV7-9 and TRBJ2-2; D is perhaps TRBD1 (6 bases). The germline V and J ends were trimmed by 3 bases and 7 bases, with 15 bases remaining between them. Per germline, CDR1 SEHNR and CDR2 FQNEAQ (reference sequence). There are 15 residues in the CDR3. The CDR3: CASSFAGVHVGELFV. The CDR3 nucleotides read TGTGCCAGCAGCTTCGCAGGGGTACACGTCGGGGAGCTGTTTGTT.

This clonotype has more than one count but fewer than ten. The genes are TRBV5-1 and TRBJ2-7; maybe TRBD1 (5 bases). V dropped 4 bases and J dropped 2 bases, with 16 bases sitting between them. Germline V gene data show CDR1 as SGHRS and CDR2 as YFSETQ. This CDR3 is 15 amino acids long. Here the CDR3 reads CASSLGRQSPYEQYF. CDR3 sequence (DNA): TGCGCCAGCAGCCTGGGGCGACAATCCCCCTACGAGCAGTACTTC.

In regard to this clonotype: A much larger clone is a single base away; this may be a read error. This rearrangement joins TRBV11-2 to TRBJ2-2, with D hard to call. Germline CDR1 and CDR2: SGHAT and FQNNGV. V lost 4 bases and J lost 3, with 9 bases in between. The CDR3 has 14 amino acids. CDR3 DNA: TGTGCCAGCAGCTACCCCCCGGACACCGGGGAGCTGTTTTTT. This sequence encodes CASSYPPDTGELFF. Full variable domain (missing parts from reference TRBV11-2 and TRBJ2-2): EAGVAQSPRYKIIEKRQSVAFWCNPISGHATLYWYQQILGQGPKLLIQFQNNGVVDDSQLPKDRFSAERLKGVDSTLKIQPAKLEDSAVYLCASSYPPDTGELFFGEGSRLTVL.

The genes are TRBV7-7 and TRBJ2-5; D is unclear. Per germline, CDR1 SSHAT and CDR2 FNYEAQ (reference sequence). V shed 2 bases and J shed 4 bases, with 11 bases lying between them. This CDR3 region has 14 residues. CDR3 nucleotide sequence: TGTGCCAGCAGCTTATTGGGGTTTCGAGAGACCCAGTACTTC. Residues: CASSLLGFRETQYF.

Many counts were recorded for this clonotype. The rearrangement links TRBV12-3 or TRBV12-4 to TRBJ2-1; no firm D call. The ends were cut back, 5 bases at V and 13 bases at J, with 12 bases in the middle. The CDR3 is made up of 11 amino acids. In nucleotides, the CDR3 is TGTGCCAGCAGTCCCGGACCGGTCCAGTTCTTC. Its translation: CASSPGPVQFF.

A remark on this clonotype: A read error may be the cause here, since a much bigger clone is one base away. The chain has TRBV5-1 and TRBJ2-7; perhaps TRBD2 as D (7 bases). Per germline, CDR1 SGHRS and CDR2 YFSETQ. CDR3 size: 18 residues. V lost 1 base and J lost 4, with 24 bases in between. The CDR3 nucleotides are TGCGCCAGCAGCTTGCGCGGGGGCAACTGGGGAAAGTTTTACGAGCAGTACTTC. This codes for CASSLRGGNWGKFYEQYF.

This clonotype appeared a few times. The genes are TRBV18 and TRBJ1-1; D may be TRBD1 (5 bases). Trimming took 2 bases from V and 2 from J, leaving 15 bases between them. This CDR3 comprises 16 residues. Looked up from germline, CDR1 is KGHSH and CDR2 is LQKENI. The CDR3 nucleotides read TGTGCCAGCTCACCAAGGCGGGGCCCCTCAAACACTGAAGCTTTCTTT. This encodes CASSPRRGPSNTEAFF.

Ten or more counts support this clonotype. This chain links TRBV11-2 with TRBJ2-5, with 8 bases fitting TRBD1. Germline V gene sequence: CDR1 SGHAT, CDR2 FQNNGV. CDR3 length: 14 residues. With 0 bases clipped from V and 4 bases from J, the junction kept 1 base outside the gene matches. CDR3 sequence reads: CASSLETGVETQYF. The CDR3 DNA reads as TGTGCCAGCAGCTTAGAGACAGGGGTAGAGACCCAGTACTTC.

This clonotype was seen a handful of times. The chain uses TRBV3-1 and TRBJ1-3; D not resolved. The length of the CDR3 is 14 residues. V was shortened by 1 base and J by 3 bases, with 7 bases between the two germline ends. Looked up from germline, CDR1 is LGHDT and CDR2 is YNNKEL (reference sequence). The CDR3 DNA follows: TGTGCCAGCAGCCAAGCGGGTAATGGAAACACCATATATTTT. The encoded protein is CASSQAGNGNTIYF.

This clonotype was detected many times. CDR3 sequence: CASSEAPSGHVKETQYF. The CDR3 nucleotides read TGTGCCAGCAGTGAAGCGCCTTCAGGACACGTAAAAGAGACCCAGTACTTC. The rearrangement uses TRBV2 and TRBJ2-5; tentative D call: TRBD1 (5 bases). V lost 0 bases, J lost 3 bases, and 17 bases lay in between. Germline lookup yields CDR1 SNHLY and CDR2 FYNNEI. CDR3 length equals 17 residues.

This clonotype was detected many times. V is TRBV30 and J is TRBJ2-4; D not resolved. Germline values: CDR1 GTSNPN, CDR2 SVGIG (reference sequence). V gave up 2 bases and J gave up 6 bases, with 8 bases separating them. CDR3 length: 12 amino acids. The CDR3 DNA follows: TGTGCCTGGAGTCTCTCGGGAAACATTCAGTACTTC. Its protein product is CAWSLSGNIQYF.

This clonotype occurred many times. J is TRBJ1-5 and V is TRBV28, with 9 positions matching TRBD1. CDR1 and CDR2 (germline): MDHEN, SYDVKM. The trim removed 2 bases at V and 3 bases at J, leaving 11 bases unmatched. The CDR3 totals 18 residues. In DNA, the CDR3 is TGTGCCAGCAGTTTAGTGCGGGGACAGGGAAACCTCAATCAGCCCCAGCATTTT. Translating gives CASSLVRGQGNLNQPQHF.

The table lists this clonotype with a few counts. The rearrangement joins TRBV4-1 to TRBJ2-3, with 9 bases lining up with TRBD2. CDR1 is MGHRA and CDR2 is YSYEKL in the germline V gene. The CDR3 has 17 amino acids. The J segment lost 7 bases and the V segment lost 0 bases, leaving 11 bases of the junction unmatched. CDR3 nucleotide sequence: TGCGCCAGCAGCCAAGAGGTCCTAGCGGGGTATTCAAATACGCAGTATTTT. Translation: CASSQEVLAGYSNTQYF.

As for this clonotype: The junction shows a germline mismatch at one end, possibly a read error. The chain joins TRBV6-2 or TRBV6-3 to TRBJ1-5, with D tentatively TRBD1 (6 bases). CDR1 and CDR2 (germline): MNHEY, SVGEGT. CDR3 length: 14 residues. CDR3 sequence: CAISVREGGRPQHF. Written as DNA, the CDR3 is TGTGCCATCAGTGTGCGGGAAGGGGGTCGGCCCCAGCATTTT.